A single sample gave rise to the 28 T cell receptor beta chains below, sequenced in a study of shared clonotypes between healthy human individuals. This table comes from immunoSEQ multiplex PCR, and its TCRdb copy is limited to in-frame clones, with some not included. Of about 2.3 million clones listed, 85% to 95% are singletons. Sequencing used naive CD4+ T cells from PBMCs. Specified subset: CD45RA+ positively selected. Receptors were obtained from a man between 18 and 35 years old in good health. Some clones in this sample may be carry-over from other donors' samples.

V gene TRBV7-3 combines with J gene TRBJ2-6, with 8 bases matching TRBD1. The CDR3 length is 16 residues. Trimming removed 5 bases from V and 4 bases from J; junction bases left unmatched: 7. The germline V gene has CDR1 SGHTA and CDR2 FQGTGA. The CDR3 reads CASSLTGAGGANVLTF. The CDR3 bases are TGTGCCAGCAGCCTGACAGGGGCGGGAGGGGCCAACGTCCTGACTTTC.

Here the CDR3 DNA reads TGCGCCAGCAGTCTGCGGGAACAGGGGGCCGGAGATACGCAGTATTTT. Its translation is CASSLREQGAGDTQYF. The genes are TRBV23-1 and TRBJ2-3; 9 bases are a match to TRBD1. TRBV23-1 has ORF status, its function being uncertain. Germline trimming cut 4 bases from V and 5 bases from J; bases unmatched to any gene: 10. The CDR3 has 16 residues.

As to this clone: The same CDR3 arises from other DNA sequences in this sample as well. The chain combines TRBV6-5 with TRBJ2-7; D not resolved. Trimming stripped 6 bases from V and 0 bases from J, with 3 bases between. CDR3 length equals 11 residues. CDR1 and CDR2 from the germline V gene are MNHEY and SVGAGI. Here the CDR3 DNA reads TGTGCCAGCAGGACCTCCTACGAGCAGTACTTC. Its protein is CASRTSYEQYF.

A note on this clone: Other DNA sequences from this sample encode an identical CDR3 as well. The chain joins TRBV5-1 to TRBJ2-5; 9 bases align to TRBD1. The CDR3 has 14 residues. The germline gives CDR1 SGHRS, CDR2 YFSETQ. V trimming: 0 bases; J trimming: 4 bases; junction bases outside the gene matches: 1. The CDR3 DNA sequence: TGCGCCAGCAGCTTGGCGGACAGGGGAGAGACCCAGTACTTC. As protein: CASSLADRGETQYF.

This clone was observed once. Other DNA sequences from this sample encode an identical CDR3 as well. This sequence joins TRBV20-1 and TRBJ2-7, with 11 bases matching TRBD2. V shed 5 bases and J 7 bases; nucleotides not matched to a gene: 1. There are 11 residues in the CDR3. Per the germline V gene, CDR1 is DFQATT and CDR2 is SNEGSKA (reference sequence). The CDR3 DNA is TGCAGTGCTCGACTAGCGGGGGAGCAGTACTTC. Its protein product is CSARLAGEQYF.

The J gene is TRBJ1-2, the V gene TRBV28; TRBD1 might be the D (5 bases). The V gene lost 5 bases and the J gene lost 7 bases, with 17 bases spanning the gap. There are 14 residues in the CDR3. Germline V gene sequence: CDR1 MDHEN, CDR2 SYDVKM. The CDR3 region is CASSGNPGRVGYTF. The CDR3 region has the DNA TGTGCCAGCAGTGGCAACCCCGGCAGGGTTGGCTACACCTTC.

J is TRBJ2-1 and V is TRBV10-3; 9 bases map to TRBD2. Trimming at V came to 6 bases and at J to 10 bases, leaving 10 bases not matched to a gene. Looked up from germline, CDR1 is ENHRY and CDR2 is SYGVKD. The CDR3 has 14 amino acids. The CDR3 sequence: CAISGGRALGEQFF. The CDR3 nucleotides are TGTGCCATCAGCGGCGGGAGGGCCCTGGGCGAGCAGTTCTTC.

The CDR3 coding sequence is TGTGCCAGCAGTTTAAGCCCGTCTGGGGCCAACGTCCTGACTTTC. Translation gives CASSLSPSGANVLTF. The chain links TRBV28 to TRBJ2-6, with no clear D. This CDR3 spans 15 amino acids. Trimming removed 2 bases from V and 1 base from J, with 6 bases in between. Germline V gene sequence: CDR1 MDHEN, CDR2 SYDVKM.

The DNA of the CDR3 is TGTGCCAGCAGTGACGGTATCAGCACAGATACGCAGTATTTT. As protein: CASSDGISTDTQYF. The V and J genes are TRBV6-4 and TRBJ2-3, with no clear D. Per germline, CDR1 MRHNA and CDR2 SNTAGT. The CDR3 is 14 residues long. Between the trimmed V and J ends, which lost 2 bases and 0 bases, there was a span of 6 bases.

V usage is TRBV11-1 and J usage is TRBJ2-3, with D maybe TRBD1 (5 bases). The CDR3 contains 14 residues. The germline V gene has CDR1 SGHAT and CDR2 FQDESV (reference sequence). Trimming removed 2 bases from V and 8 bases from J, with 14 bases in between. The CDR3 loop reads CASSLIRTTPTQYF. CDR3 in DNA: TGTGCCAGCAGCTTAATTAGGACAACTCCTACGCAGTATTTT. The whole variable domain, filled in from reference TRBV11-1 and TRBJ2-3, reads EAEVAQSPRYKITEKSQAVAFWCDPISGHATLYWYRQILGQGPELLVQFQDESVVDDSQLPKDRFSAERLKGVDSTLKIQPAELGDSAMYLCASSLIRTTPTQYFGPGTRLTVL.

The J gene is TRBJ1-1, the V gene TRBV7-8, with TRBD1 matching 7 bases. Germline CDR1 and CDR2: SGHVS and FQNEAQ. Losses at the gene ends were 3 bases for V and 7 bases for J; bases not matched to a gene: 2. The CDR3 consists of 12 residues. CDR3 residues: CASSFRTGEAFF. For the CDR3, the DNA is TGTGCCAGCAGCTTTAGGACAGGTGAAGCTTTCTTT. The full variable domain, in which reference TRBV7-8 and TRBJ1-1 provide the parts outside the CDR3, is GAGVSQSPRYKVAKRGQDVALRCDPISGHVSLFWYQQALGQGPEFLTYFQNEAQLDKSGLPSDRFFAERPEGSVSTLKIQRTQQEDSAVYLCASSFRTGEAFFGQGTRLTVV.

This chain uses TRBV7-9 with TRBJ2-3, with TRBD1 matching over 11 bases. The CDR3 covers 18 residues. After removal of 1 base from V and 4 bases from J, the junction contained 10 bases not matched to a gene. From germline, CDR1 is SEHNR and CDR2 FQNEAQ (reference sequence). The CDR3 is CASSLGGQGVASADTQYF. CDR3 bases: TGTGCCAGCAGCTTAGGGGGACAGGGGGTCGCTTCGGCAGATACGCAGTATTTT.

A word on this clone: The sample contains more than one DNA sequence encoding this CDR3. J is TRBJ2-7 and V is TRBV5-4, with TRBD2 matching 7 bases. There are 15 residues in the CDR3. Trimming cost V 0 bases and J 3 bases; bases outside gene matches: 6. Germline V lookup: CDR1 SGHNT, CDR2 YYREEE (reference sequence). This chain's CDR3 is CASSLAGGGGYEQYF. CDR3 in DNA: TGTGCCAGCAGCTTGGCTGGTGGCGGGGGCTACGAGCAGTACTTC.

This clone was seen only a few times. The chain links TRBV7-3 to TRBJ2-3, with TRBD2 as a possible D gene (5 bases). Looked up from germline, CDR1 is SGHTA and CDR2 is FQGTGA. Between the trimmed V and J ends, which lost 5 bases and 8 bases, there was a span of 20 bases. The CDR3 covers 15 residues. In nucleotides, the CDR3 is TGTGCCAGCAGCCCGACCCGGGGTGGCTCTGGTACGCAGTATTTT. It codes for CASSPTRGGSGTQYF.

The chain combines TRBV28 with TRBJ2-1, with D maybe TRBD2 (6 bases). Germline-derived CDR1 and CDR2 are MDHEN and SYDVKM. The length of the CDR3 is 13 residues. The CDR3 DNA sequence: TGTGGATCCCGGTCGGGGGTATACAATGAGCAGTTCTTC. It is translated as CGSRSGVYNEQFF. The full variable domain, in which reference TRBV28 and TRBJ2-1 provide the parts outside the CDR3, is DVKVTQSSRYLVKRTGEKVFLECVQDMDHENMFWYRQDPGLGLRLIYFSYDVKMKEKGDIPEGYSVSREKKERFSLILESASTNQTSMYLCGSRSGVYNEQFFGPGTRLTVL.

Only one count was recorded for this clone. Other DNA sequences in the same sample also yield this CDR3. The chain carries TRBV20-1 and TRBJ1-2; D ambiguous. The length of the CDR3 is 11 residues. Germline V gives CDR1 DFQATT, CDR2 SNEGSKA (reference sequence). The V gene lost 4 bases and the J gene lost 5 bases, with 8 bases spanning the gap. CDR3 DNA: TGCAGTGCTACGGGCGGATATGGCTACACCTTC. The encoded protein is CSATGGYGYTF.

The chain carries TRBV7-3 and TRBJ2-2; 8 bases fit TRBD2. CDR1 and CDR2 (germline): SGHTA, FQGTGA. The CDR3 is 14 amino acids. V lost 7 bases, J lost 4 bases, and 5 bases stayed unmatched. The CDR3 nucleotides are TGTGCCAGCACCGGGGGGGGTGGCACCGGGGAGCTGTTTTTT. This gives the protein CASTGGGGTGELFF.

The chain employs TRBV4-3 and TRBJ2-2, with 9 bases identical to TRBD2. The CDR3 has 15 residues. Trimming cost V 1 base and J 6 bases; bases outside gene matches: 3. CDR1 and CDR2 (germline): LGHNA, YSLEER. The CDR3 region has the DNA TGCGCCAGCAGCCAAGGGGCGGGAGGGCCCGGGGAGCTGTTTTTT. This sequence encodes CASSQGAGGPGELFF.

J is TRBJ1-5 and V is TRBV5-4, with D hard to call. The CDR3 sequence is 13 residues long. CDR1 is SGHNT, CDR2 YYREEE, per germline (reference sequence). Trimming removed 0 bases from V and 4 bases from J, with 5 bases in between. For the CDR3, the DNA is TGTGCCAGCAGCTTGGACAAGAATCAGCCCCAGCATTTT. Amino acids: CASSLDKNQPQHF. Looking up the rest from reference TRBV5-4 and TRBJ1-5 gives the full variable domain: ETGVTQSPTHLIKTRGQQVTLRCSSQSGHNTVSWYQQALGQGPQFIFQYYREEENGRGNFPPRFSGLQFPNYSSELNVNALELDDSALYLCASSLDKNQPQHFGDGTRLSIL.

The rearrangement links TRBV5-5 to TRBJ1-2, with D possibly TRBD1 on 5 matching bases. The CDR3 length is 13 residues. Per the germline V gene, CDR1 is SGHKS and CDR2 is YYEKEE (reference sequence). The germline V and J ends were trimmed by 4 bases and 0 bases, with 7 bases remaining between them. The CDR3 loop is CASSEQANYGYTF. The CDR3 DNA sequence: TGTGCCAGCAGCGAACAGGCTAACTATGGCTACACCTTC.

The CDR3 DNA reads TGTGCCAGCAGCCCGCAGGCCGGGCTTGCACGTTACGAGCAGTACTTC. This encodes CASSPQAGLARYEQYF. The chain links TRBV7-9 to TRBJ2-7; D gene unclear. Per germline, CDR1 SEHNR and CDR2 FQNEAQ (reference sequence). The CDR3 is made up of 16 amino acids. The V end was cut by 5 bases, the J end by 4 bases, with 21 bases between.

The rearrangement uses TRBV4-1 and TRBJ1-1; no firm D call. The CDR3 contains 15 residues. V was shortened by 4 bases and J by 4 bases, with 16 bases between the two germline ends. Germline V lookup: CDR1 MGHRA, CDR2 YSYEKL. The CDR3 loop is CASSPSPGLGTEAFF. CDR3 DNA: TGCGCCAGCAGCCCCTCCCCGGGGTTGGGCACTGAAGCTTTCTTT.

The sample holds a few counts of this clone. The chain is built from TRBV2 and TRBJ1-2; no clear D. V gave up 6 bases and J gave up 4 bases, with 15 bases separating them. Per the germline V gene, CDR1 is SNHLY and CDR2 is FYNNEI. The CDR3 is 14 residues long. The chain's CDR3 is CASSAGSWGYGYTF. The CDR3 DNA reads as TGTGCCAGCAGCGCGGGGAGTTGGGGCTATGGCTACACCTTC.

The chain couples TRBV30 to TRBJ2-5; the match to TRBD1 covers 9 bases. The V gene end was trimmed by 0 bases and the J gene end by 5 bases; junction bases not matched to a gene: 4. The CDR3 sequence is 14 residues long. Germline V CDR1 and CDR2: GTSNPN, SVGIG (reference sequence). CDR3 DNA sequence: TGTGCCTGGAGTGTCGGACAGGGGCCGGAGACCCAGTACTTC. Its translation: CAWSVGQGPETQYF.

DNA for the CDR3: TGTGCCAGCAGCGTACTATCTAACTATGGCTACACCTTC. It translates to CASSVLSNYGYTF. The chain combines TRBV7-9 with TRBJ1-2; unclear D gene. Germline loops: CDR1 SEHNR, CDR2 FQNEAQ (reference sequence). V was shortened by 5 bases and J by 0 bases, with 7 bases between the two germline ends. This CDR3 has 13 amino acids.

The chain links TRBV18 to TRBJ2-7; 7 nucleotides match TRBD1. Looked up from germline, CDR1 is KGHSH and CDR2 is LQKENI. The CDR3 covers 15 residues. The ends lost 3 bases at V and 2 bases at J; junction bases unmatched: 7. The CDR3 loop is CASSPLGTDPYEQYF. CDR3 DNA: TGTGCCAGCTCACCCCTGGGGACAGACCCCTACGAGCAGTACTTC. Looking up the rest from reference TRBV18 and TRBJ2-7 gives the full variable domain: NAGVMQNPRHLVRRRGQEARLRCSPMKGHSHVYWYRQLPEEGLKFMVYLQKENIIDESGMPKERFSAEFPKEGPSILRIQQVVRGDSAAYFCASSPLGTDPYEQYFGPGTRLTVT.

This sequence joins TRBV4-3 and TRBJ2-3; 7 nucleotides align to TRBD1. Losses at the gene ends were 0 bases for V and 6 bases for J; bases not matched to a gene: 12. This CDR3 has 17 residues. Germline V lookup: CDR1 LGHNA, CDR2 YSLEER. The CDR3 region is CASSQDNGAGGSDTQYF. The CDR3 DNA reads TGCGCCAGCAGCCAAGATAACGGGGCAGGGGGAAGCGATACGCAGTATTTT.

The rearrangement uses TRBV20-1 and TRBJ2-7, with unresolved D. The CDR3 has 11 amino acids. CDR1 and CDR2 from the germline V gene are DFQATT and SNEGSKA (reference sequence). The V end was cut by 2 bases, the J end by 3 bases, with 5 bases between. The CDR3 DNA sequence: TGCAGTGCTAGATTCAACTACGAGCAGTACTTC. Its translation: CSARFNYEQYF.